The next 3 T cell receptor beta chains were all read from a single sample in a study of T cells expressing NK-cell markers. TCRdb derives one entry per CDR3 protein from the 5' RACE reads, leaving out DNA. Here the sample table reports some 390,000 distinct CDR3 sequences. The sample consisted of blood T cells: a sorted CD56 or NKG2C T cell subset, CD4+ or CD8+ T cells, or bulk PBMC T cells (not recorded which). The receptors here all came from a woman aged 50 to 65 in good health.

V and J are TRBV6-5 and TRBJ2-2; TCRdb's D call of TRBD2 is untestable without DNA. Germline-derived CDR1 and CDR2 are MNHEY and SVGAGI. The CDR3 runs 16 residues. The CDR3 reads CASSYLSGGATGELFF.

V is TRBV5-1 and J is TRBJ1-2; the D gene TCRdb calls, TRBD1, cannot be checked with no DNA. The CDR3 sequence is 15 residues long. CDR1 is SGHRS and CDR2 is YFSETQ in the germline V gene. CDR3 protein: CASSRTSATDYGYTF.

This chain joins TRBV5-6 and TRBJ1-1; the TCRdb D gene call, TRBD1, has no DNA to confirm it. This CDR3 is built from 13 residues. Germline V CDR1 and CDR2: SGHDT, YYEEEE. This CDR3 reads CASSLGGGASAFF.